This T cell receptor beta chain derives from a study of T cells in Graves' hyperthyroidism and ophthalmopathy. Study conclusions and caveats: For ophthalmopathy, model prediction preceded onset by a median 6.5 months.

It was RNA transcripts that yielded the amplified TCR beta CDR3 regions. The HTBI primer set was used in a first-round RT-PCR of the TCR CDR3. TCRdb used MiXCR to reprocess the multiplex PCR reads, holding one entry per CDR3 protein. The top ten hold about 53% of the sample, which has under 350,000 distinct CDR3 sequences, around a sixth seen once. This clonotype turned up a few times. Its cognate antigen is unknown. This TCR came from a woman in her 50s with Graves' hyperthyroidism. Sequencing was performed on blood.

The CDR3 DNA follows: TGTGCCAGCAGTGAACCCCAGCGGGACCTTTACAATGAGCAGTTCTTC. As protein: CASSEPQRDLYNEQFF. V and J are TRBV2 and TRBJ2-1; 7 bases line up with TRBD2. CDR3 length equals 16 residues. The V gene end was trimmed by 2 bases and the J gene end by 4 bases; junction bases not matched to a gene: 8. From germline, CDR1 is SNHLY and CDR2 FYNNEI.